This T cell receptor beta chain was sequenced during a study of cytomegalovirus exposure and HLA in healthy donors. General study findings and limits: According to reports, the classifier identified cytomegalovirus status with high specificity and sensitivity.

Germline V gene sequence: CDR1 SEHNR, CDR2 FQNEAQ (reference sequence). This CDR3 has 14 amino acids. Trimming removed 2 bases at V and 0 bases at J, with 7 bases between. Only in-frame clones appear in the TCRdb table, and some are missing; sequencing was by immunoSEQ multiplex PCR. The sample includes 150,000 to 180,000 clones, about 86% of them seen just once. On this clone: Its antigen is unknown.

The sequencing sample was made of PBMCs. This TCR was sampled from a human donor in good health. This rearrangement joins TRBV7-9 to TRBJ1-1; D unclear. The CDR3 coding sequence is TGTGCCAGCAGCTTAAAACAGATGAACACTGAAGCTTTCTTT. Translated, it gives CASSLKQMNTEAFF. Full variable domain (remainder filled in from reference TRBV7-9 and TRBJ1-1): DTGVSQNPRHKITKRGQNVTFRCDPISEHNRLYWYRQTLGQGPEFLTYFQNEAQLEKSRLLSDRFSAERPKGSFSTLEIQRTEQGDSAMYLCASSLKQMNTEAFFGQGTRLTVV.